This entry lists 21 T cell receptor beta chains sequenced from one sample in a study of control samples from healthy donors and cancer patients. Generated by immunoSEQ multiplex PCR, the TCRdb table keeps only in-frame clones and is missing some. The sample has roughly 73,000 clones; approximately 84% are singletons. The sample was blood. The receptors were sampled from a middle-aged man in good health.

This chain links TRBV10-3 with TRBJ1-3; 7 positions agree with TRBD1. Per germline, CDR1 ENHRY and CDR2 SYGVKD. The length of the CDR3 is 16 residues. Losses at the gene ends were 4 bases for V and 0 bases for J; bases not matched to a gene: 6. Written as DNA, the CDR3 is TGTGCCATCAGTGTTCTCGGACAGGACTCTGGAAACACCATATATTTT. Translating it yields CAISVLGQDSGNTIYF.

The chain links TRBV6-1 to TRBJ1-2; the match to TRBD1 covers 7 bases. CDR3 length equals 16 residues. CDR1 is MNHNS, CDR2 SASEGT, per germline. Germline trimming cut 0 bases from V and 2 bases from J; bases unmatched to any gene: 6. The CDR3 is CASSEASPTGNYGYTF. The CDR3 DNA follows: TGTGCCAGCAGTGAAGCGTCCCCGACAGGGAACTATGGCTACACCTTC.

The CDR3 region has the DNA TGTGCCAGCAGTGAGGGTAATCAGCCCCAGCATTTT. Its translation: CASSEGNQPQHF. The genes are TRBV25-1 and TRBJ1-5, with D unclear. Germline assignment: CDR1 MGHDK and CDR2 SYGVNS. V was trimmed by 3 bases and J by 4 bases, leaving 4 bases between them. CDR3 length: 12 residues.

This clone was observed once. The CDR3 nucleotides read TGTGCCAGTAGCAGACAGGCGGCGACCACCGGGGAGCTGTTTTTT. Its translation is CASSRQAATTGELFF. The chain carries TRBV19 and TRBJ2-2, with a tentative D call TRBD1 (6 bases). This CDR3 contains 15 residues. The V gene's germline CDR1 is LNHDA and CDR2 SQIVND (reference sequence). V was pared by 6 bases and J by 4 bases, with 15 bases between.

The CDR3 region is CASSFSGRVDTQYF. In DNA, the CDR3 is TGTGCCAGCAGTTTCAGCGGGAGAGTGGATACGCAGTATTTT. The chain uses TRBV27 and TRBJ2-3; TRBD2 agrees at 8 bases. Germline assignment: CDR1 MNHEY and CDR2 SMNVEV (reference sequence). This CDR3 spans 14 amino acids. V dropped 3 bases and J dropped 6; count of bases not matched to a gene: 5.

Only a few counts were recorded for this clone. The chain links TRBV15 to TRBJ2-7; D possibly corresponds to TRBD1 (6 bases). Germline lookup yields CDR1 LNHNV and CDR2 YYDKDF (reference sequence). V shed 3 bases and J shed 6 bases, with 15 bases lying between them. The CDR3 covers 14 residues. The CDR3 DNA follows: TGTGCCACCAGCAGGGGGGACATCACGGGCGAGCAGTACTTC. It specifies CATSRGDITGEQYF. The variable domain in full, with the rest retrieved from reference TRBV15 and TRBJ2-7, is DAMVIQNPRYQVTQFGKPVTLSCSQTLNHNVMYWYQQKSSQAPKLLFHYYDKDFNNEADTPDNFQSRRPNTSFCFLDIRSPGLGDTAMYLCATSRGDITGEQYFGPGTRLTVT.

The V call is TRBV24-1, the J call TRBJ1-2, with D hard to call. V was trimmed by 6 bases and J by 4 bases, leaving 8 bases between them. The germline CDR1 and CDR2 sequences are KGHDR and SFDVKD. The CDR3 is made up of 12 amino acids. CDR3 region: CATSPNSYGYTF. CDR3 bases: TGTGCCACCAGTCCGAACAGCTATGGCTACACCTTC.

The chain links TRBV27 to TRBJ2-1; 9 bases map to TRBD2. V gave up 2 bases and J gave up 6 bases; unmatched junction bases: 5. This CDR3 has 15 residues. The V gene's germline CDR1 is MNHEY and CDR2 SMNVEV (reference sequence). The CDR3 nucleotides read TGTGCCAGCAGTTTAGTTAGAGCGGGAGGCAATGAGCAGTTCTTC. This gives the protein CASSLVRAGGNEQFF.

J is TRBJ2-1 and V is TRBV19; D remains unclear. Germline CDR1 and CDR2: LNHDA and SQIVND (reference sequence). The ends were cut back, 3 bases at V and 4 bases at J, with 7 bases in the middle. This CDR3 has 13 amino acids. The CDR3 region has the DNA TGTGCCAGTAGTATGTACAGTTACAATGAGCAGTTCTTC. Its protein is CASSMYSYNEQFF.

V is TRBV5-1 and J is TRBJ2-5; D unresolved. Trimming pared 5 bases from V and 1 base from J, leaving 12 bases between. The CDR3 loop spans 14 amino acids. From germline, CDR1 is SGHRS and CDR2 YFSETQ. The CDR3 nucleotides read TGCGCCAGCAGGTCCTTTTTGGGCCAAGAGACCCAGTACTTC. It yields the protein CASRSFLGQETQYF.

The chain employs TRBV7-9 and TRBJ1-3, with D possibly matching TRBD1 (5 bases). Germline-derived CDR1 and CDR2 are SEHNR and FQNEAQ (reference sequence). Trimming removed 7 bases from V and 1 base from J, with 11 bases in between. The CDR3 spans 14 residues. The CDR3 DNA is TGTGCCAGCAACCAAGGGGCATCTGGAAACACCATATATTTT. Its translation: CASNQGASGNTIYF.

The chain carries TRBV5-6 and TRBJ1-6; 10 positions agree with TRBD1. Per germline, CDR1 SGHDT and CDR2 YYEEEE. J gave up 10 bases and V 4 bases, and 8 bases lay outside the gene matches. The CDR3 contains 15 residues. The CDR3 spells CASSGRDRGNSPLHF. CDR3 DNA sequence: TGTGCCAGCAGCGGAAGGGACAGGGGAAACTCACCCCTCCACTTT. The complete variable domain, with remaining parts taken from reference TRBV5-6 and TRBJ1-6, reads DAGVTQSPTHLIKTRGQQVTLRCSPKSGHDTVSWYQQALGQGPQFIFQYYEEEERQRGNFPDRFSGHQFPNYSSELNVNALLLGDSALYLCASSGRDRGNSPLHFGNGTRLTVT.

This chain joins TRBV28 and TRBJ1-1, with no clear D. From germline, CDR1 is MDHEN and CDR2 SYDVKM. V lost 2 bases and J 3 bases, leaving 10 bases between the germline ends. The CDR3 runs to 14 residues. The CDR3 bases are TGTGCCAGCAGTTTAACCAGATTGGACACTGAAGCTTTCTTT. Its protein is CASSLTRLDTEAFF.

The chain carries TRBV7-3 and TRBJ2-3; D unclear. Germline V gene data show CDR1 as SGHTA and CDR2 as FQGTGA. This CDR3 is built from 13 residues. Trimming removed 2 bases from V and 6 bases from J, with 9 bases in between. CDR3 nucleotides: TGTGCCAGCAGCTTACAACTGCGGGATACGCAGTATTTT. Translated: CASSLQLRDTQYF.

CDR3 residues: CASSRTLDEKLFF. DNA of the CDR3: TGTGCCAGCAGCCGGACCCTGGATGAAAAACTGTTTTTT. The rearrangement uses TRBV14 and TRBJ1-4; no reliable D call. The V end was cut by 4 bases, the J end by 6 bases, with 9 bases between. There are 13 residues in the CDR3. Germline loops: CDR1 SGHDN, CDR2 FVKESK.

This rearrangement joins TRBV7-9 to TRBJ1-1, with TRBD1 as a possible D gene (5 bases). The V end was cut by 4 bases, the J end by 0 bases, with 15 bases between. The CDR3 covers 16 residues. Germline lookup yields CDR1 SEHNR and CDR2 FQNEAQ (reference sequence). CDR3 DNA sequence: TGTGCCAGCAGCTCCCCTCCGGGACGGATGAACACTGAAGCTTTCTTT. Protein sequence: CASSSPPGRMNTEAFF.

The genes are TRBV6-6 and TRBJ1-3, with D unclear. This CDR3 is built from 15 residues. Germline CDR1 and CDR2: MNHNY and SVGAGI (reference sequence). Trimming took 2 bases from V and 2 from J, leaving 10 bases between them. The CDR3: CASSYAADTGNTIYF. CDR3 in DNA: TGTGCCAGCAGTTACGCGGCGGATACTGGAAACACCATATATTTT.

Only a few counts were recorded for this clone. The chain combines TRBV5-1 with TRBJ2-3; D not resolved. Germline V gene sequence: CDR1 SGHRS, CDR2 YFSETQ. The CDR3 is made up of 15 amino acids. V lost 0 bases and J 2 bases, leaving 10 bases between the germline ends. Written as DNA, the CDR3 is TGCGCCAGCAGCTTGGAGGGCCTTATCACAGATACGCAGTATTTT. Residues: CASSLEGLITDTQYF.

This chain uses TRBV5-1 with TRBJ2-1, with 10 positions matching TRBD2. The V gene's germline CDR1 is SGHRS and CDR2 YFSETQ. The CDR3 is 15 amino acids. After removal of 4 bases from V and 5 bases from J, the junction contained 6 bases not matched to a gene. The CDR3 region is CASSATSGPDNEQFF. CDR3 nucleotide sequence: TGCGCCAGCAGCGCGACTAGCGGGCCAGACAATGAGCAGTTCTTC.

This clone has just one count. The chain employs TRBV4-1 and TRBJ1-6; TRBD1 matches at 8 bases. V was pared by 0 bases and J by 0 bases, with 10 bases of the junction left unmatched. The CDR3 has 20 residues. Germline loops: CDR1 MGHRA, CDR2 YSYEKL. CDR3 DNA: TGCGCCAGCAGCCAAGACCGTCTTGGACAGGGAAGCTCCTATAATTCACCCCTCCACTTT. It is translated as CASSQDRLGQGSSYNSPLHF.

The V gene is TRBV6-5, the J gene TRBJ1-1; possible D gene TRBD1, 6 bases. This CDR3 is 14 amino acids long. Trimming removed 4 bases at V and 2 bases at J, with 11 bases between. Germline V gene lookup returns CDR1 MNHEY and CDR2 SVGAGI. CDR3 nucleotides: TGTGCCAGCAGTTCGGACAGACGAAACACTGAAGCTTTCTTT. This encodes CASSSDRRNTEAFF.